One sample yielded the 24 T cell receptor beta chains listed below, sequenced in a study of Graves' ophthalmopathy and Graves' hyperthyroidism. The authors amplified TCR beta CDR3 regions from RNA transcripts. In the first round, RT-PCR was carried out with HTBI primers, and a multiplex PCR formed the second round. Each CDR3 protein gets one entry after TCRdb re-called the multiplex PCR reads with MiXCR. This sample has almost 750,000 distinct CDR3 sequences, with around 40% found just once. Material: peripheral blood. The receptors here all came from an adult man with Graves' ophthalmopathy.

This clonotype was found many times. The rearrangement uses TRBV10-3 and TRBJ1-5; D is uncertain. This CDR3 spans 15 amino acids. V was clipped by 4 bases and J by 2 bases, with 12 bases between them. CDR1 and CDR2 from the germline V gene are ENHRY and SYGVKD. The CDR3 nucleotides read TGTGCCATCAGTGGGGAAGGGCAGGGCAATCAGCCCCAGCATTTT. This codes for CAISGEGQGNQPQHF.

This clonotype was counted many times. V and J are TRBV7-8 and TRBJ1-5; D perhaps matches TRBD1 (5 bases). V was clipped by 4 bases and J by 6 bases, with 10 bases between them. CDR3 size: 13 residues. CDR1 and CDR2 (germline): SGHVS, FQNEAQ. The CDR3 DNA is TGTGCCAGCAGCTCGGACGGGGGTCAGCCCCAGCATTTT. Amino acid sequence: CASSSDGGQPQHF.

Written as DNA, the CDR3 is TGTGCCAGCAGCGTCCGGGGATTGAGCACTGAAGCTTTCTTT. This gives the protein CASSVRGLSTEAFF. This chain uses TRBV9 with TRBJ1-1; D unclear. CDR1 is SGDLS and CDR2 is YYNGEE in the germline V gene. This CDR3 region has 14 residues. The V and J ends lost 2 bases and 4 bases respectively, with 12 bases between them.

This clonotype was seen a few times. The CDR3 here is CASRSKANYGYTF. CDR3 DNA sequence: TGTGCCAGCAGGTCAAAGGCTAACTATGGCTACACCTTC. J is TRBJ1-2 and V is TRBV7-9, with no clear D. This CDR3 region has 13 residues. V lost 6 bases, J lost 0 bases, and 8 bases lay in between. The germline CDR1 and CDR2 sequences are SEHNR and FQNEAQ (reference sequence).

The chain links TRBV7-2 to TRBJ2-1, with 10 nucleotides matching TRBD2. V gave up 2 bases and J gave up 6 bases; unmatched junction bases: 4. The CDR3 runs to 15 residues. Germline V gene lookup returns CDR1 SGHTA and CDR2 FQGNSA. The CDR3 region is CASSLLAGERNEQFF. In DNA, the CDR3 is TGTGCCAGCAGCTTACTAGCGGGAGAACGCAATGAGCAGTTCTTC.

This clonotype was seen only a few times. In DNA, the CDR3 is TGCGCCAGCAGCCCGGACCGACAGGGCTCCTACGAGCAGTACTTC. Translating it yields CASSPDRQGSYEQYF. The chain uses TRBV5-1 and TRBJ2-7; 7 positions agree with TRBD1. The CDR3 sequence is 15 residues long. Germline lookup yields CDR1 SGHRS and CDR2 YFSETQ. The V gene end was trimmed by 4 bases and the J gene end by 0 bases; junction bases not matched to a gene: 7.

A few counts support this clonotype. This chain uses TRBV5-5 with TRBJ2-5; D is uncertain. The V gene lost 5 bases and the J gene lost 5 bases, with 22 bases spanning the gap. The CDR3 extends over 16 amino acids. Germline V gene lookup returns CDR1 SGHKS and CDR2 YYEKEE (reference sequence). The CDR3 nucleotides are TGTGCCAGCAGTTATGGGCAAGCGAGGCGAGCGGAGACCCAGTACTTC. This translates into CASSYGQARRAETQYF.

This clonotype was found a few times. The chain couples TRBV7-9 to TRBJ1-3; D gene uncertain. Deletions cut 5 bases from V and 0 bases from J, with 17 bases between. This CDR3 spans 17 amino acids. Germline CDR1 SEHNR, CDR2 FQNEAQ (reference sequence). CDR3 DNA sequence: TGTGCCAGCAGCCATCTCCCAGGAGGGAGCTCTGGAAACACCATATATTTT. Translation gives CASSHLPGGSSGNTIYF.

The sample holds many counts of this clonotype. The CDR3 coding sequence is TGTGCCATCAGAGGCAGGGTGGATGGCTACACCTTC. Encoded protein: CAIRGRVDGYTF. The chain carries TRBV10-3 and TRBJ1-2; tentative D call: TRBD1 (5 bases). V was cut by 6 bases and J by 6 bases, with 11 bases left in between. Germline loops: CDR1 ENHRY, CDR2 SYGVKD. The CDR3 has 12 residues.

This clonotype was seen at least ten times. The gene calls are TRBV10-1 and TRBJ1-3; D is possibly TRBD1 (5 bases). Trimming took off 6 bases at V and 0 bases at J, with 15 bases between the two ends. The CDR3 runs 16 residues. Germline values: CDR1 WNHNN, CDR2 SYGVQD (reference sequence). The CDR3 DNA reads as TGCGCCAGCAGGCCCGGGGGTAACCGCTCTGGAAACACCATATATTTT. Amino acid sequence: CASRPGGNRSGNTIYF.

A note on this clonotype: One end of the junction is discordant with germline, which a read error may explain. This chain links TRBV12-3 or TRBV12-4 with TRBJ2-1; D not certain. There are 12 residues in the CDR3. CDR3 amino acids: CTSSDIRAEQFF. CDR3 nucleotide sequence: TGTACCAGCAGCGATATAAGGGCCGAGCAGTTCTTC.

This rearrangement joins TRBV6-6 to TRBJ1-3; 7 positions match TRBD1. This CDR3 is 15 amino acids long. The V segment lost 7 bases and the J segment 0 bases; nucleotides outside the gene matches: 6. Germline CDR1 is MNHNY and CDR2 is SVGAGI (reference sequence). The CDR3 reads CASIPGQVSGNTIYF. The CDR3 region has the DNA TGTGCCAGCATTCCCGGACAGGTCTCTGGAAACACCATATATTTT.

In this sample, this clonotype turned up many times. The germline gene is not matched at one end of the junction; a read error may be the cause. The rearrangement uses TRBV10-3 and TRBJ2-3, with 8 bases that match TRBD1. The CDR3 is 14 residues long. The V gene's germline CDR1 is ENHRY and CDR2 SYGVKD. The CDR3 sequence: CASSEGQGPDTQYF. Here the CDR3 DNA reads TGTGCCAGCAGTGAAGGACAGGGCCCAGATACGCAGTATTTT.

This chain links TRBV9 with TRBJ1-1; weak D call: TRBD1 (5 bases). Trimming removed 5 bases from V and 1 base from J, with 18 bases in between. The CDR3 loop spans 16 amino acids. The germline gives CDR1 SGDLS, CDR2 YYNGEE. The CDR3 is CASRGGTLSSNTEAFF. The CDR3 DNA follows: TGTGCCAGCAGAGGCGGGACGCTTAGCTCGAACACTGAAGCTTTCTTT.

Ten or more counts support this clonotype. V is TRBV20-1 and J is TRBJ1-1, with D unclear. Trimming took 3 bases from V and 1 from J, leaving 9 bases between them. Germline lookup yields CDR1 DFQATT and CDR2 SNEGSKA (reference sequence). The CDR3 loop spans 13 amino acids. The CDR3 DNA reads TGCAGTGCTAGGGCAGTTCCGAACACTGAAGCTTTCTTT. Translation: CSARAVPNTEAFF.

The DNA of the CDR3 is TGTGCCAGCAGCCAAGGGACGGGCGGACTCAAAGAGACCCAGTACTTC. It is translated as CASSQGTGGLKETQYF. The genes are TRBV14 and TRBJ2-5; D may be TRBD2 (5 bases). The CDR3 runs 16 residues. The germline V gene has CDR1 SGHDN and CDR2 FVKESK. V lost 1 base and J lost 3, with 15 bases in between.

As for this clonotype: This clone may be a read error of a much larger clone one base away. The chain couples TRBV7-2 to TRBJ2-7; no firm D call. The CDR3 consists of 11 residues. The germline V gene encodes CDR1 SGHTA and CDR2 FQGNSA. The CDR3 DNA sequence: TGTCCCAGCAGCAACCTCTACGAGCAGTACTTC. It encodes CPSSNLYEQYF.

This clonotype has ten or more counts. CDR3 in amino acids: CASSRTGSWGYTF. The CDR3 coding sequence is TGTGCCAGCAGTCGGACAGGGTCATGGGGCTACACCTTC. The chain is built from TRBV2 and TRBJ1-2, with 8 bases lining up with TRBD1. This CDR3 comprises 13 residues. V shed 5 bases, J shed 8 bases, and the junction held 7 bases outside the gene matches. Germline assignment: CDR1 SNHLY and CDR2 FYNNEI.

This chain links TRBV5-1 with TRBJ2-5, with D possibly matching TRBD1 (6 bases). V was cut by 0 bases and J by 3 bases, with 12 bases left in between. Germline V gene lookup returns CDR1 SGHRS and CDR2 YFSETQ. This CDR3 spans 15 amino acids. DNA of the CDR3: TGCGCCAGCAGCTTGGCAGGGGTCACCAAAGAGACCCAGTACTTC. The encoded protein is CASSLAGVTKETQYF.

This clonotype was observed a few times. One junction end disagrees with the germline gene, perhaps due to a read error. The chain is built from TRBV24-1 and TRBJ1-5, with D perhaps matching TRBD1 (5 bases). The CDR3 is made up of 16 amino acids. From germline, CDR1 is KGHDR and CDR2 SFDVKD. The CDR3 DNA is TGTGCCAGCAGTGTTACGGGGGGGGTTGGGGCTCAGCCCCAGCATTTT. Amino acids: CASSVTGGVGAQPQHF.

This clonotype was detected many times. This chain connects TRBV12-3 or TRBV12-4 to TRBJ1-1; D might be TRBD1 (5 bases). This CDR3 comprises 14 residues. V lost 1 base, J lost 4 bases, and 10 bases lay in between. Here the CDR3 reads CASSLGRVGTEAFF. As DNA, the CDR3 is TGTGCCAGCAGTTTAGGCAGGGTTGGCACTGAAGCTTTCTTT.

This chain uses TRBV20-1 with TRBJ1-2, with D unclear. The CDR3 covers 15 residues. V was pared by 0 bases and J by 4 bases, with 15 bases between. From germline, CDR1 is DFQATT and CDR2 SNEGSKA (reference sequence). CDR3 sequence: CSARDSGGPPYGYTF. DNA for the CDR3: TGCAGTGCTAGAGATTCAGGAGGGCCGCCCTATGGCTACACCTTC.

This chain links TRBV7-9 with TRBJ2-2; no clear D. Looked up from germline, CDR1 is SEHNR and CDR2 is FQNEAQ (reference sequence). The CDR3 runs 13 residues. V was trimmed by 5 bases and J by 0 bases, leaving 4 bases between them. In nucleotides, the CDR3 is TGTGCCAGCAGCAAAGCGAACACCGGGGAGCTGTTTTTT. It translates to CASSKANTGELFF. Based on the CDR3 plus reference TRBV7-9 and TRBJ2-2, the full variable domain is DTGVSQNPRHKITKRGQNVTFRCDPISEHNRLYWYRQTLGQGPEFLTYFQNEAQLEKSRLLSDRFSAERPKGSFSTLEIQRTEQGDSAMYLCASSKANTGELFFGEGSRLTVL.

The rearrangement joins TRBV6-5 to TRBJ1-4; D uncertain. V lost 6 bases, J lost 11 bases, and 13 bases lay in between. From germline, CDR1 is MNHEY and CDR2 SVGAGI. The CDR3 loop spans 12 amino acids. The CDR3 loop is CASSPATVKLFF. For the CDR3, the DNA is TGTGCCAGCAGCCCGGCGACGGTCAAACTGTTTTTT.